Below, 24 T cell receptor beta chains from the same sample are listed, as sequenced in a study of control samples from healthy donors and cancer patients. TCRdb's table, derived via immunoSEQ multiplex PCR, lists solely in-frame clones and lacks some. Among more than 95,000 clones listed, approximately 93% were seen once. Sequencing was done on a sample of blood. These receptors were obtained from a man between 18 and 35 years old in good health.

This sequence joins TRBV2 and TRBJ1-1; D ambiguous. Trimming cost V 6 bases and J 2 bases, with 22 bases left between them. Germline lookup yields CDR1 SNHLY and CDR2 FYNNEI. CDR3 size: 17 residues. In DNA form, the CDR3 reads TGTGCCAGCAGCAAAGGTCACTCCAGCCGGTCTAACACTGAAGCTTTCTTT. It is translated as CASSKGHSSRSNTEAFF.

The chain is built from TRBV25-1 and TRBJ1-2; the D is unclear. V shed 6 bases and J shed 2 bases, with 22 bases lying between them. The CDR3 totals 17 residues. The germline gives CDR1 MGHDK, CDR2 SYGVNS. This CDR3 is CASSIHGLGKLNYGYTF. CDR3 nucleotides: TGTGCCAGCAGCATACATGGACTCGGCAAACTGAACTATGGCTACACCTTC.

The count of this clone is one. The chain combines TRBV4-1 with TRBJ1-5; possibly TRBD1 for D (6 bases). Trimming left V 6 bases short and J 7 bases short, with 13 bases between. Germline lookup yields CDR1 MGHRA and CDR2 YSYEKL. The CDR3 extends over 13 amino acids. The CDR3 DNA sequence: TGCGCCAGCAGTATTCCGGGGGGCCAGCCCCAGCATTTT. Translated: CASSIPGGQPQHF.

The V and J genes are TRBV6-2 or TRBV6-3 and TRBJ2-7, with D perhaps given as TRBD1 or TRBD2 (5 bases each). Germline loops: CDR1 MNHEY, CDR2 SVGEGT. V was cut by 5 bases and J by 7 bases, with 12 bases left in between. The CDR3 spans 12 residues. CDR3 bases: TGTGCCAGCAGTCCCGGTTGGGGGGAGCAGTACTTC. It yields the protein CASSPGWGEQYF.

The chain uses TRBV9 and TRBJ2-7, with TRBD2 matching 11 bases. This CDR3 has 14 amino acids. J lost 5 bases, V lost 3 bases, and 4 bases had no gene match. Germline CDR1 is SGDLS and CDR2 is YYNGEE. The CDR3 nucleotides are TGTGCCAGCAGCGGTAGCGGGAGGGCCCACGAGCAGTACTTC. Its translation is CASSGSGRAHEQYF.

The CDR3 DNA follows: TGTGCCAGCAGGAAAGGTTGGGGGTACACTGAAGCTTTCTTT. Encoded protein: CASRKGWGYTEAFF. The rearrangement links TRBV11-2 to TRBJ1-1; tentatively, D is TRBD1 (5 bases). The CDR3 has 14 amino acids. V was cut by 6 bases and J by 3 bases, with 14 bases left in between. The germline V gene encodes CDR1 SGHAT and CDR2 FQNNGV. The full variable domain, in which reference TRBV11-2 and TRBJ1-1 provide the parts outside the CDR3, is EAGVAQSPRYKIIEKRQSVAFWCNPISGHATLYWYQQILGQGPKLLIQFQNNGVVDDSQLPKDRFSAERLKGVDSTLKIQPAKLEDSAVYLCASRKGWGYTEAFFGQGTRLTVV.

J is TRBJ1-1 and V is TRBV5-1; tentative D call: TRBD1 (6 bases). The CDR3 extends over 13 amino acids. V shed 4 bases and J shed 5 bases, with 12 bases lying between them. CDR1 is SGHRS, CDR2 YFSETQ, per germline. CDR3 region: CASSIDRTTEAFF. CDR3 coding DNA: TGCGCCAGCAGCATCGACAGGACTACTGAAGCTTTCTTT.

V and J are TRBV3-1 (or the pseudogene TRBV3-2) and TRBJ2-1, with D perhaps matching TRBD2 (7 bases). V lost 4 bases and J lost 2, with 18 bases in between. Germline CDR1 LGHDT, CDR2 YNNKEL (reference sequence). The CDR3 length is 17 residues. Written as DNA, the CDR3 is TGTGCCAGCAGCCCGCGAGGTGCGGGGGCACCCTACAATGAGCAGTTCTTC. Protein product: CASSPRGAGAPYNEQFF.

This clone was observed a single time. This CDR3 is also generated by other DNA sequences in the sample. The chain links TRBV2 to TRBJ2-3; TRBD2 matches at 7 bases. The germline V gene has CDR1 SNHLY and CDR2 FYNNEI. This CDR3 has 14 amino acids. V shed 3 bases, J shed 3 bases, and the junction held 3 bases outside the gene matches. In DNA form, the CDR3 reads TGTGCCAGCAGTGAGGGCGGGGGAACAGATACGCAGTATTTT. Its protein product is CASSEGGGTDTQYF.

The chain uses TRBV11-2 and TRBJ2-5; D gene uncertain. Germline V CDR1 and CDR2: SGHAT, FQNNGV. The CDR3 is 14 amino acids. V lost 1 base and J lost 4, with 10 bases in between. CDR3 amino acids: CASSLAMGTETQYF. The CDR3 DNA reads as TGTGCCAGCAGCTTAGCTATGGGAACAGAGACCCAGTACTTC.

The chain carries TRBV5-1 and TRBJ1-1; weak D call: TRBD1 (6 bases). The V end was cut by 3 bases, the J end by 1 base, with 16 bases between. This CDR3 region has 16 residues. Germline assignment: CDR1 SGHRS and CDR2 YFSETQ. CDR3 sequence: CASSSLGAGANTEAFF. The CDR3 DNA is TGCGCCAGCAGCTCTCTCGGGGCGGGGGCGAACACTGAAGCTTTCTTT.

The chain combines TRBV25-1 with TRBJ1-4, with D uncertain. The CDR3 runs to 14 residues. In germline, CDR1 is MGHDK, CDR2 SYGVNS. Trimming cost V 4 bases and J 0 bases, with 6 bases left between them. The CDR3 sequence: CASSVVATNEKLFF. CDR3 bases: TGTGCCAGCAGTGTAGTTGCAACTAATGAAAAACTGTTTTTT.

This clone was seen a single time. The chain has TRBV6-5 and TRBJ1-1; D is unresolved. V lost 8 bases, J lost 2 bases, and 12 bases lay in between. This CDR3 is 13 amino acids long. Germline CDR1 reads MNHEY; CDR2 reads SVGAGI. This CDR3 is CASGMQENTEAFF. CDR3 DNA sequence: TGTGCCAGCGGAATGCAGGAAAACACTGAAGCTTTCTTT.

This chain connects TRBV4-3 to TRBJ1-1, with no clear D. V was shortened by 2 bases and J by 4 bases, with 8 bases between the two germline ends. This CDR3 comprises 13 residues. The germline CDR1 and CDR2 sequences are LGHNA and YSLEER. The CDR3, as DNA: TGCGCCAGCAGCCAATTAACGGCCACTGAAGCTTTCTTT. Translation gives CASSQLTATEAFF.

The rearrangement links TRBV6-2 or TRBV6-3 to TRBJ1-5; D gene ambiguous. Trimming pared 7 bases from V and 6 bases from J, leaving 19 bases between. The V gene's germline CDR1 is MNHEY and CDR2 SVGEGT. The CDR3 consists of 15 residues. This chain's CDR3 is CASTPRALLSQPQHF. In DNA form, the CDR3 reads TGTGCCAGCACCCCAAGGGCCCTCTTAAGTCAGCCCCAGCATTTT.

The rearrangement links TRBV19 to TRBJ2-7; D may be TRBD1 (5 bases). Germline values: CDR1 LNHDA, CDR2 SQIVND (reference sequence). Trimming took 1 base from V and 1 from J, leaving 8 bases between them. This CDR3 comprises 14 residues. The CDR3 protein is CASSIGGGSYEQYF. In nucleotides, the CDR3 is TGTGCCAGTAGTATAGGGGGCGGTTCCTACGAGCAGTACTTC.

The rearrangement uses TRBV10-3 and TRBJ1-1; D is possibly TRBD1 (5 bases). Looked up from germline, CDR1 is ENHRY and CDR2 is SYGVKD. The V gene lost 5 bases and the J gene lost 1 base, with 8 bases spanning the gap. This CDR3 is built from 13 residues. This CDR3 reads CAISQQENTEAFF. As DNA, the CDR3 is TGTGCCATCAGTCAACAGGAGAACACTGAAGCTTTCTTT.

The chain is built from TRBV6-6 and TRBJ2-2; D is unclear. The CDR3 runs to 12 residues. Germline values: CDR1 MNHNY, CDR2 SVGAGI (reference sequence). V shed 6 bases and J shed 6 bases, with 8 bases lying between them. CDR3 amino acids: CASSTEPGELFF. For the CDR3, the DNA is TGTGCCAGCAGCACAGAGCCCGGGGAGCTGTTTTTT.

This rearrangement joins TRBV7-3 to TRBJ2-1; 8 bases map to TRBD2. Germline V CDR1 and CDR2: SGHTA, FQGTGA. The CDR3 has 15 residues. The trim removed 4 bases at V and 2 bases at J, leaving 4 bases unmatched. For the CDR3, the DNA is TGTGCCAGCAGCTCCGGACTAGCAGCCTACAATGAGCAGTTCTTC. Translation: CASSSGLAAYNEQFF.

The V call is TRBV7-2, the J call TRBJ1-1; 7 positions agree with TRBD1. V dropped 2 bases and J dropped 0; count of bases not matched to a gene: 9. Per germline, CDR1 SGHTA and CDR2 FQGNSA. This CDR3 contains 17 residues. The CDR3 nucleotides read TGTGCCAGCAGCTTACGACAGGGTGGGGTTATGAACACTGAAGCTTTCTTT. Translation: CASSLRQGGVMNTEAFF.

This rearrangement joins TRBV30 to TRBJ1-1; possible D gene TRBD1, 5 bases. Looked up from germline, CDR1 is GTSNPN and CDR2 is SVGIG (reference sequence). V lost 3 bases and J 1 base, leaving 12 bases between the germline ends. The CDR3 is made up of 14 amino acids. The CDR3 DNA reads TGTGCCTGGAGGAAGGGACCGAGGAACACTGAAGCTTTCTTT. It yields the protein CAWRKGPRNTEAFF. The variable domain in full, completed from reference TRBV30 and TRBJ1-1, reads SQTIHQWPATLVQPVGSPLSLECTVEGTSNPNLYWYRQAAGRGLQLLFYSVGIGQISSEVPQNLSASRPQDRQFILSSKKLLLSDSGFYLCAWRKGPRNTEAFFGQGTRLTVV.

V usage is TRBV5-4 and J usage is TRBJ1-1; TRBD1 might be the D (5 bases). Trimming took off 4 bases at V and 0 bases at J, with 16 bases between the two ends. Germline V gene data show CDR1 as SGHNT and CDR2 as YYREEE (reference sequence). The CDR3 covers 16 residues. CDR3 in amino acids: CASSAARQTMNTEAFF. The CDR3 DNA reads TGTGCCAGCAGCGCGGCGAGACAGACAATGAACACTGAAGCTTTCTTT.

The CDR3 coding sequence is TGTGCCAGCAGTGAAGCGCTTCTCCAAGAGACCCAGTACTTC. Residues: CASSEALLQETQYF. The genes are TRBV6-1 and TRBJ2-5; D not resolved. The V gene's germline CDR1 is MNHNS and CDR2 SASEGT. V shed 0 bases and J shed 1 base, with 6 bases lying between them. The CDR3 extends over 14 amino acids.

Points on this clone: A read error may account for a junction end that differs from germline. V is TRBV19 and J is TRBJ2-7, with TRBD2 identical over 12 bases. Looked up from germline, CDR1 is LNHDA and CDR2 is SQIVND (reference sequence). The CDR3 sequence is 17 residues long. As DNA, the CDR3 is TGTGCCAGTAGTATAAGCTTGACTAGCGGGGGACTCTCTCCGATTATCTTC. This encodes CASSISLTSGGLSPIIF.